Following are 2 T cell receptor beta chains from one sample sequenced in a study of radiotherapy plus CTLA-4 blockade in lung cancer. TCRdb keeps only in-frame clones here, not all; method: immunoSEQ multiplex PCR. The sample has 40,000 to 50,000 clones; 75% to 90% are singletons. Source: peripheral blood, taken from a patient treated with radiotherapy plus ipilimumab. The receptors derive from a human donor with non-small cell lung cancer who had stable disease on radiotherapy plus ipilimumab.

The chain combines TRBV7-3 with TRBJ2-5; 7 nucleotides agree with TRBD1. The CDR3 is 13 amino acids. V shed 4 bases and J 3 bases; nucleotides not matched to a gene: 2. The germline CDR1 and CDR2 sequences are SGHTA and FQGTGA. The CDR3 DNA reads TGTGCCAGCAGCTCTGGACAGGAAGAGACCCAGTACTTC. It yields the protein CASSSGQEETQYF.

This clone was recorded once. The chain uses TRBV14 and TRBJ2-2; 7 bases match TRBD1. From germline, CDR1 is SGHDN and CDR2 FVKESK. This CDR3 contains 15 residues. V was clipped by 4 bases and J by 9 bases; unmatched bases: 11. CDR3 region: CASSPGDSGARELFF. The CDR3 region has the DNA TGTGCCAGCAGCCCAGGGGACAGCGGAGCGCGGGAGCTGTTTTTT.